The 30 T cell receptor beta chains below come from one sample, sequenced in a study of cytomegalovirus exposure and HLA in healthy donors. PCR employed 60 Vbeta and 13 Jbeta primers. Sequencing used immunoSEQ multiplex PCR; TCRdb keeps in-frame clones, though not all of them. The table records approximately 110,000 clones, around 86% of them present only once. The sample consisted of PBMCs. The receptors originated from a man aged 30 to 45 in good health and CMV-seropositive.

This clone was recorded only once. The J gene is TRBJ2-3, the V gene TRBV15; D is unresolved. V was shortened by 0 bases and J by 0 bases, with 7 bases between the two germline ends. CDR3 length: 15 residues. The germline gives CDR1 LNHNV, CDR2 YYDKDF (reference sequence). The CDR3 bases are TGTGCCACCAGCAGAGATCCCCAGAGCACAGATACGCAGTATTTT. Amino acids: CATSRDPQSTDTQYF.

Only a few counts were recorded for this clone. The chain is built from TRBV4-1 and TRBJ2-7; the match to TRBD1 covers 9 bases. Germline V gene lookup returns CDR1 MGHRA and CDR2 YSYEKL. V lost 4 bases to trimming and J lost 3 bases; unmatched junction nucleotides: 7. The CDR3 sequence is 15 residues long. This CDR3 is CASSRVGQGFYEQYF. The CDR3 DNA follows: TGCGCCAGCAGCCGGGTGGGACAGGGCTTCTACGAGCAGTACTTC.

The chain carries TRBV7-3 and TRBJ1-2, with 7 positions matching TRBD1. Germline assignment: CDR1 SGHTA and CDR2 FQGTGA. The CDR3 is made up of 14 amino acids. Trimming cost V 4 bases and J 5 bases; bases outside gene matches: 7. The CDR3: CASSSGQVSYGYTF. In DNA form, the CDR3 reads TGTGCCAGCAGCTCCGGACAGGTCTCATATGGCTACACCTTC. Using reference TRBV7-3 and TRBJ1-2 for the parts outside the CDR3, the full variable domain is GAGVSQTPSNKVTEKGKYVELRCDPISGHTALYWYRQSLGQGPEFLIYFQGTGAADDSGLPNDRFFAVRPEGSVSTLKIQRTERGDSAVYLCASSSGQVSYGYTFGSGTRLTVV.

This clone was seen once. The V and J genes are TRBV4-3 and TRBJ1-5, with D possibly TRBD1 on 6 matching bases. Between the trimmed V and J ends, which lost 2 bases and 1 base, there was a span of 9 bases. The length of the CDR3 is 15 residues. Germline CDR1 and CDR2: LGHNA and YSLEER. CDR3 DNA sequence: TGCGCCAGCAGCCAACACAGGGCCAGCAATCAGCCCCAGCATTTT. Its translation: CASSQHRASNQPQHF.

This chain joins TRBV7-2 and TRBJ2-5; 9 bases fit TRBD2. Germline CDR1 SGHTA, CDR2 FQGNSA. V lost 0 bases to trimming and J lost 5 bases; unmatched junction nucleotides: 7. The CDR3 spans 16 residues. The CDR3 region has the DNA TGTGCCAGCAGCTTAGCGCAAGCGGGGGGTCTGGAGACCCAGTACTTC. Amino acids: CASSLAQAGGLETQYF.

V usage is TRBV5-6 and J usage is TRBJ1-5; the D is unclear. CDR3 size: 17 residues. V lost 5 bases and J lost 3, with 21 bases in between. CDR1 and CDR2 (germline): SGHDT, YYEEEE. CDR3 coding DNA: TGTGCCAGCAGGTCGAACCCCGACGAGGGTCACAATCAGCCCCAGCATTTT. Protein product: CASRSNPDEGHNQPQHF.

This chain joins TRBV15 and TRBJ1-2; D gene ambiguous. CDR3 size: 14 residues. Germline V lookup: CDR1 LNHNV, CDR2 YYDKDF (reference sequence). With 0 bases removed from V and 8 bases from J, the gap between germline ends came to 13 bases. CDR3 amino acids: CATSRDRGFGGYTF. CDR3 sequence (DNA): TGTGCCACCAGCAGAGATCGCGGGTTCGGGGGCTACACCTTC.

This clone has only one observation. This chain links TRBV11-1 with TRBJ1-4, with 10 positions matching TRBD1. The CDR3 is 14 amino acids. V lost 5 bases and J lost 8; bases outside the gene matches: 5. CDR1 and CDR2 from the germline V gene are SGHAT and FQDESV (reference sequence). The CDR3 reads CASSPGQGEEKLFF. CDR3 nucleotide sequence: TGTGCCAGCAGCCCCGGACAGGGGGAAGAAAAACTGTTTTTT.

The chain links TRBV9 to TRBJ1-1; possibly TRBD1 for D (5 bases). V was clipped by 3 bases and J by 2 bases, with 11 bases between them. CDR3 length: 14 residues. Germline CDR1 is SGDLS and CDR2 is YYNGEE. CDR3 sequence: CASSARELNTEAFF. Here the CDR3 DNA reads TGTGCCAGCAGCGCCAGGGAACTAAACACTGAAGCTTTCTTT.

This clone occurred a few times. The chain recombines TRBV4-2 with TRBJ2-3; 9 positions agree with TRBD2. V dropped 1 base and J dropped 0; count of bases not matched to a gene: 14. The length of the CDR3 is 20 residues. Germline CDR1 is LGHNA and CDR2 is YNFKEQ. CDR3 sequence reads: CASSQAPLAGKYSSTDTQYF. The DNA for the CDR3 is TGTGCCAGCAGCCAAGCCCCGCTAGCGGGGAAATATTCGAGCACAGATACGCAGTATTTT.

The CDR3 region is CSVAPGTNTGELFF. The CDR3 DNA sequence: TGCAGCGTCGCCCCAGGGACGAACACCGGGGAGCTGTTTTTT. The genes are TRBV29-1 and TRBJ2-2; possibly TRBD1 for D (5 bases). This CDR3 region has 14 residues. V gave up 6 bases and J gave up 0 bases, with 11 bases separating them. Germline V gene lookup returns CDR1 SQVTM and CDR2 ANQGSEA.

The V gene is TRBV14, the J gene TRBJ2-7; no firm D call. The germline V gene has CDR1 SGHDN and CDR2 FVKESK. The V end was cut by 0 bases, the J end by 5 bases, with 5 bases between. The CDR3 consists of 12 residues. For the CDR3, the DNA is TGTGCCAGCAGCCAAGATTTCGACGAGCAGTACTTC. Protein sequence: CASSQDFDEQYF.

CDR3 bases: TGCAGCGTCCTCGGGACAGGGGTCTCCTACGAGCAGTACTTC. Protein sequence: CSVLGTGVSYEQYF. V usage is TRBV29-1 and J usage is TRBJ2-7, with 10 bases that match TRBD1. Germline CDR1 and CDR2: SQVTM and ANQGSEA. Trimming took 6 bases from V and 0 from J; bases not matched to a gene: 5. CDR3 length equals 14 residues.

The chain employs TRBV15 and TRBJ1-5; maybe TRBD1 (5 bases). The germline V gene has CDR1 LNHNV and CDR2 YYDKDF (reference sequence). Trimming stripped 0 bases from V and 4 bases from J, with 13 bases between. The CDR3 consists of 16 residues. The CDR3 nucleotides are TGTGCCACCAGCAGAGATCGGACGTCAGGGAATCAGCCCCAGCATTTT. The encoded protein is CATSRDRTSGNQPQHF.

The J gene is TRBJ2-3, the V gene TRBV7-3; 9 nucleotides match TRBD2. Germline V gene lookup returns CDR1 SGHTA and CDR2 FQGTGA. V was pared by 5 bases and J by 4 bases, with 7 bases of the junction left unmatched. The length of the CDR3 is 15 residues. As DNA, the CDR3 is TGTGCCAGCAGCCCCACTGGCGGGGGGGCAGATACGCAGTATTTT. As protein: CASSPTGGGADTQYF.

The chain recombines TRBV6-5 with TRBJ2-7; tentative D call: TRBD2 (6 bases). Germline assignment: CDR1 MNHEY and CDR2 SVGAGI. The CDR3 extends over 15 amino acids. Trimming removed 3 bases from V and 7 bases from J, with 19 bases in between. Here the CDR3 reads CASSYAGTGVPEQYF. CDR3 bases: TGTGCCAGCAGTTATGCAGGGACGGGGGTTCCTGAGCAGTACTTC.

This chain links TRBV4-1 with TRBJ2-2, with 9 bases fitting TRBD2. V shed 4 bases, J shed 1 base, and the junction held 4 bases outside the gene matches. Germline V gene sequence: CDR1 MGHRA, CDR2 YSYEKL. There are 16 residues in the CDR3. CDR3 region: CASSLPAGGNTGELFF. The CDR3, as DNA: TGCGCCAGCAGCCTGCCAGCGGGGGGGAACACCGGGGAGCTGTTTTTT.

The V gene is TRBV11-3, the J gene TRBJ1-3, with D maybe TRBD1 (5 bases). Germline V gene lookup returns CDR1 SGHNT and CDR2 YENEEA. The CDR3 contains 13 residues. Trimming shortened V by 4 bases and J by 4 bases, and 8 bases separated the two germline ends. CDR3 coding DNA: TGTGCCAGCAGCTCACAGGACGGAAACACCATATATTTT. This translates into CASSSQDGNTIYF.

J is TRBJ1-2 and V is TRBV4-2; 9 bases are shared with TRBD1. Germline CDR1 LGHNA, CDR2 YNFKEQ. V was clipped by 1 base and J by 2 bases; unmatched bases: 8. The CDR3 spans 17 residues. CDR3 coding DNA: TGTGCCAGCAGCCAAGGAGGCCCGGGACAGGGAAACTATGGCTACACCTTC. Amino acids: CASSQGGPGQGNYGYTF.

The rearrangement joins TRBV18 to TRBJ1-2; the match to TRBD1 covers 11 bases. Germline CDR1 is KGHSH and CDR2 is LQKENI. The CDR3 totals 14 residues. The ends lost 4 bases at V and 5 bases at J; junction bases unmatched: 3. The CDR3 DNA follows: TGTGCCAGCTCACTGGACAGGGGGCGTTATGGCTACACCTTC. Protein sequence: CASSLDRGRYGYTF.

J is TRBJ1-5 and V is TRBV5-8; 7 nucleotides line up with TRBD1. With 6 bases clipped from V and 0 bases from J, the junction kept 6 bases outside the gene matches. This CDR3 is built from 15 residues. The germline V gene has CDR1 SGHTS and CDR2 YDEGEE. Written as DNA, the CDR3 is TGTGCCAGCACCATACAGGGGTATAGCAATCAGCCCCAGCATTTT. Translating gives CASTIQGYSNQPQHF. Using reference TRBV5-8 and TRBJ1-5 for the parts outside the CDR3, the full variable domain is EAGVTQSPTHLIKTRGQQATLRCSPISGHTSVYWYQQALGLGLQFLLWYDEGEERNRGNFPPRFSGRQFPNYSSELNVNALELEDSALYLCASTIQGYSNQPQHFGDGTRLSIL.

This chain joins TRBV5-4 and TRBJ2-7, with 8 bases that match TRBD2. The germline gives CDR1 SGHNT, CDR2 YYREEE (reference sequence). V shed 3 bases and J 4 bases; nucleotides not matched to a gene: 3. This CDR3 has 13 residues. The CDR3 sequence: CASSSRGGYEQYF. CDR3 coding DNA: TGTGCCAGCAGCTCCCGGGGGGGATACGAGCAGTACTTC.

The chain couples TRBV7-6 to TRBJ2-7; D is uncertain. The CDR3 runs 16 residues. Between the trimmed V and J ends, which lost 0 bases and 3 bases, there was a span of 15 bases. Per germline, CDR1 SGHVS and CDR2 FNYEAQ. The CDR3 DNA reads as TGTGCCAGCAGCTTAGCTGAGGCAGCCTTTAACTACGAGCAGTACTTC. Translation gives CASSLAEAAFNYEQYF.

The CDR3 bases are TGTGCCAGCGGCCCGTCGATTGGCCTTAGCACAGATACGCAGTATTTT. Residues: CASGPSIGLSTDTQYF. The rearrangement links TRBV28 to TRBJ2-3; D uncertain. This CDR3 is 16 amino acids long. In germline, CDR1 is MDHEN, CDR2 SYDVKM. V was shortened by 8 bases and J by 0 bases, with 18 bases between the two germline ends.

This clone was counted between two and nine times. One end of the junction varies from germline; a read error may be responsible. The chain joins TRBV7-7 to TRBJ2-3; TRBD2 might be the D (7 bases). The CDR3 has 13 amino acids. CDR1 is SSHAT, CDR2 FNYEAQ, per germline (reference sequence). The DNA of the CDR3 is TGTGCTAGCAGCCCGGGGGGCCCCGATACGCAGTATTTT. This sequence encodes CASSPGGPDTQYF.

The V and J genes are TRBV19 and TRBJ1-1; D gene uncertain. From germline, CDR1 is LNHDA and CDR2 SQIVND (reference sequence). This CDR3 spans 11 amino acids. With 4 bases removed from V and 6 bases from J, the gap between germline ends came to 6 bases. DNA for the CDR3: TGTGCCAGTAGTAGGAGATCTGAAGCTTTCTTT. This translates into CASSRRSEAFF.

This chain joins TRBV4-2 and TRBJ2-1; D possibly corresponds to TRBD2 (7 bases). The CDR3 is 17 amino acids. Trimming pared 1 base from V and 5 bases from J, leaving 18 bases between. Germline V gives CDR1 LGHNA, CDR2 YNFKEQ. The CDR3: CASSQVGGGASNNEQFF. DNA of the CDR3: TGTGCCAGCAGCCAAGTGGGTGGGGGGGCTTCGAACAATGAGCAGTTCTTC.

The chain joins TRBV4-2 to TRBJ1-2; possibly TRBD1 for D (6 bases). V lost 4 bases, J lost 6 bases, and 12 bases lay in between. The CDR3 runs 13 residues. Germline CDR1 is LGHNA and CDR2 is YNFKEQ. For the CDR3, the DNA is TGTGCCAGCAGCCGGCGGGGGGCGGATGGCTACACCTTC. Protein sequence: CASSRRGADGYTF.

V usage is TRBV5-1 and J usage is TRBJ1-1, with D hard to call. V was clipped by 3 bases and J by 1 base, with 19 bases between them. CDR3 length: 17 residues. Germline lookup yields CDR1 SGHRS and CDR2 YFSETQ. The CDR3 loop reads CASSSRRRGDRNTEAFF. The DNA of the CDR3 is TGCGCCAGCAGCTCCCGAAGGCGGGGTGATAGGAACACTGAAGCTTTCTTT.

This clone appeared once. The chain links TRBV6-5 to TRBJ1-1, with 9 bases identical to TRBD1. V gave up 5 bases and J gave up 4 bases; unmatched junction bases: 5. From germline, CDR1 is MNHEY and CDR2 SVGAGI. CDR3 size: 14 residues. The CDR3 protein is CASSRQGGSTEAFF. The CDR3 DNA sequence: TGTGCCAGCAGTCGACAGGGGGGAAGCACTGAAGCTTTCTTT.